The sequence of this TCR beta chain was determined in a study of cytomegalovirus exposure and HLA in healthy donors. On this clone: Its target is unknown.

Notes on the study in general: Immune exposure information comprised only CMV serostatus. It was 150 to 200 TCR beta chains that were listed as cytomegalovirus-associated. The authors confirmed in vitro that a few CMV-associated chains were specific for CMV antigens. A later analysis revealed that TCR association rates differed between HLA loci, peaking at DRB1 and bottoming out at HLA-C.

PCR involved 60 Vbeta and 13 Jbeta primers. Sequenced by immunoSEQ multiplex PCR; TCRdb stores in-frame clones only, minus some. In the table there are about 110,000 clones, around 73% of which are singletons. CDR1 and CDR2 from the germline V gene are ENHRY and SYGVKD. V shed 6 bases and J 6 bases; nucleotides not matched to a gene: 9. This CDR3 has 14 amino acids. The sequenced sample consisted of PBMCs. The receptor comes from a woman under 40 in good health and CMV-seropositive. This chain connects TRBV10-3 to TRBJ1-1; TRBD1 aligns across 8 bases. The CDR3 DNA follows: TGTGCCATCAGAACGCCGGACAGGGCTGCTGAAGCTTTCTTT. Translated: CAIRTPDRAAEAFF.